This T cell receptor (beta chain) was profiled in a study of blood T cell repertoires in COVID-19. Across the study: COVID-19 samples, acute and convalescent, were from the United States, Italy and Spain. Nucleic acid was either cDNA or gDNA, and it came from T cells, B-cell-depleted T cells, or PBMCs.

Trimming shortened V by 4 bases and J by 4 bases, and 6 bases separated the two germline ends. The CDR3 contains 12 residues. Profiling relied on immunoSEQ multiplex PCR, and the TCRdb table lists in-frame clones only, not all of them. The sample contains 40,000 to 55,000 clones, 83% of which appear only once. V is TRBV12-3 or TRBV12-4 and J is TRBJ2-3, with D unresolved. The sample consisted of peripheral blood. The source of this sequence is a human donor in a cohort sampled during active COVID-19. CDR3: CASSSFPDTQYF. DNA for the CDR3: TGTGCCAGCAGTTCCTTCCCAGATACGCAGTATTTT.